This T cell receptor beta chain was recovered during a study of T-cell memory formation after mild COVID-19. Study findings and constraints: Pre-infection memory contained some responding clones, which suggested that cross-reactive memory had joined.

Each CDR3 protein is one row after TCRdb ran MiXCR on the 5' RACE reads. Altogether around 320,000 distinct CDR3 sequences are present, approximately 27% being singletons, with the ten largest covering roughly 14%. Worth noting for this clonotype: The target antigen is unknown.

The CDR3 runs 15 residues. V gave up 3 bases and J gave up 4 bases, with 15 bases separating them. This chain joins TRBV12-3 or TRBV12-4 and TRBJ1-1, with D perhaps matching TRBD1 (5 bases). The receptor's source is an adult woman who had mild COVID-19 (a few samples of this study predate the infection). Cell type and time point are not known. Specimen: PBMCs or a T cell subset sorted from them (not recorded which). The CDR3 protein is CASSLVLGVFTEAFF. In nucleotides, the CDR3 is TGTGCCAGCAGTTTGGTCTTAGGGGTTTTCACTGAAGCTTTCTTT.